This T cell receptor beta chain was captured in a study of CD8 T cells in ankylosing spondylitis. General study results and limits: Disease-associated clonotypes exhibited CD8+ identity and were relatively infrequent in peripheral blood. Reported data indicate significant enrichment of disease-linked clones within matched ankylosing spondylitis synovial fluid.

This clonotype was counted ten times or more. Its antigen is currently unknown. V was clipped by 2 bases and J by 4 bases, with 6 bases between them. This CDR3 spans 13 amino acids. The germline CDR1 and CDR2 sequences are ENHRY and SYGVKD. Preparation of TCR beta libraries was done by quantitative 5'-RACE with molecular barcodes. TCRdb reprocessed the 5' RACE reads via MiXCR and lists one record per CDR3 protein. The sample consists of 50,000 to 65,000 distinct CDR3 sequences, 6.5% to 8% of them appearing once. The sequencing input was blood, either unsorted or a sorted T cell fraction (not recorded which). The chain has TRBV10-3 and TRBJ1-5; no firm D call. The clonotype comes from a female donor with ankylosing spondylitis or in good health (not recorded which). Written as DNA, the CDR3 is TGTGCCATCAGTGAGACCACTAATCAGCCCCAGCATTTT. Amino acid sequence: CAISETTNQPQHF.